Listed below are T cell receptor beta chains from one sample, sequenced in a study of T cells expressing NK-cell markers. Using the 5' RACE reads, TCRdb records one entry per CDR3 protein without DNA. This sample's table has roughly 180,000 distinct CDR3 sequences. Sequenced sample: blood T cells: a sorted CD56 or NKG2C T cell subset, CD4+ or CD8+ T cells, or bulk PBMC T cells (not recorded which). These receptors came from a woman aged 18-70 years in good health. Both conserved end residues are part of each CDR3.

v_gene: TRBV3-1
j_gene: TRBJ1-4
CDR3aa: CASSRAKNCFF

v_gene: TRBV5-1
j_gene: TRBJ2-5
CDR3aa: CASSLGSGSGLETQYF

v_gene: TRBV5-1
j_gene: TRBJ2-3
CDR3aa: CASSHGQDHTQYF

v_gene: TRBV6-1
j_gene: TRBJ1-4
CDR3aa: CASSARAFPPFRGNEKLFF

v_gene: TRBV20-1
j_gene: TRBJ2-4
CDR3aa: CSARVSNIQYF

v_gene: TRBV9
j_gene: TRBJ1-6
CDR3aa: CASSPLLGPLHF

v_gene: TRBV9
j_gene: TRBJ2-1
CDR3aa: CASSPGVAGGEQFF

v_gene: TRBV5-1
j_gene: TRBJ2-3
CDR3aa: CASSLRDAITDTQYF

v_gene: TRBV7-9
j_gene: TRBJ2-5
CDR3aa: CASGIQGRETQYF

v_gene: TRBV7-3
j_gene: TRBJ2-5
CDR3aa: CASSSMGAGGETQYF

v_gene: TRBV29-1
j_gene: TRBJ2-5
CDR3aa: CSVAGTSGSRETQYF

v_gene: TRBV5-1
j_gene: TRBJ2-1
CDR3aa: CASSLEQAVYNEQFF

v_gene: TRBV24-1
j_gene: TRBJ1-4
CDR3aa: CATSPGGINEKLFF

v_gene: TRBV27
j_gene: TRBJ1-2
CDR3aa: CASSFSLLGTGGPRGYTF

v_gene: TRBV5-1
j_gene: TRBJ2-1
CDR3aa: CASSLGSNEQFF

v_gene: TRBV3-1
j_gene: TRBJ2-5
CDR3aa: CASSQDTPPETQYF

v_gene: TRBV11-2
j_gene: TRBJ2-5
CDR3aa: CASSQDLQETQYF

v_gene: TRBV20-1
j_gene: TRBJ2-7
CDR3aa: CSAPASGSSYEQYF

v_gene: TRBV20-1
j_gene: TRBJ2-3
CDR3aa: CSAGGDRGFTDTQYF

v_gene: TRBV3-1
j_gene: TRBJ2-4
CDR3aa: CASSQAGRRDIQYF

v_gene: TRBV7-3
j_gene: TRBJ2-1
CDR3aa: CASSLRGPDNEQFF

v_gene: TRBV30
j_gene: TRBJ2-2
CDR3aa: CASRLAGTGELFF

v_gene: TRBV4-2
j_gene: TRBJ2-5
CDR3aa: CASSQALAGGQETQYF